These 14 T cell receptor beta chains came from one sample sequenced in a study of cytomegalovirus exposure and HLA in healthy donors. The PCR made use of 60 Vbeta and 13 Jbeta primers. The table came from immunoSEQ multiplex PCR; TCRdb's copy has only in-frame clones and leaves some out. The sample records 100,000 to 150,000 clones, around 75% being singletons. The sequenced sample was PBMCs. Every receptor here comes from a woman aged 45-59 years in good health and CMV-seropositive.

The chain joins TRBV25-1 to TRBJ1-2; D is unresolved. V was cut by 3 bases and J by 4 bases, with 6 bases left in between. Germline-derived CDR1 and CDR2 are MGHDK and SYGVNS. This CDR3 comprises 12 residues. The CDR3 DNA follows: TGTGCCAGCAGTGACGGTCGCTATGGCTACACCTTC. Protein: CASSDGRYGYTF.

With respect to this clone: The CDR3 ends on some other residue instead of the conserved phenylalanine or tryptophan, so this is likely a read error. The limits of the CDR3 on the DNA are not certain, so only TCRdb's listed CDR3 is given. The chain carries TRBV15 and TRBJ1-1; TRBD1, as called in the table, went unchecked against the DNA. The CDR3 contains 13 residues when both ends are counted. Germline-derived CDR1 and CDR2 are LNHNV and YYDKDF (reference sequence). The CDR3 sequence is CATSRAFETTPVS.

V usage is TRBV5-1 and J usage is TRBJ2-3, with 9 bases that match TRBD2. Germline V gene lookup returns CDR1 SGHRS and CDR2 YFSETQ. This CDR3 has 15 residues. With 4 bases clipped from V and 1 base from J, the junction kept 4 bases outside the gene matches. This CDR3 is CASSVLAGRTDTQYF. DNA of the CDR3: TGCGCCAGCAGCGTTCTAGCGGGACGCACAGATACGCAGTATTTT. Supplemented by reference TRBV5-1 and TRBJ2-3, the full variable domain reads KAGVTQTPRYLIKTRGQQVTLSCSPISGHRSVSWYQQTPGQGLQFLFEYFSETQRNKGNFPGRFSGRQFSNSRSEMNVSTLELGDSALYLCASSVLAGRTDTQYFGPGTRLTVL.

J is TRBJ1-1 and V is TRBV5-1; 7 nucleotides agree with TRBD1. J gave up 11 bases and V 0 bases, and 19 bases lay outside the gene matches. This CDR3 spans 17 amino acids. CDR1 is SGHRS and CDR2 is YFSETQ in the germline V gene. The CDR3, as DNA: TGCGCCAGCAGCTTGGCCGGACAGGCGGGGTCTACTGAGAGGGCTTTCTTT. Translated, it gives CASSLAGQAGSTERAFF.

The rearrangement uses TRBV9 and TRBJ2-7; 7 nucleotides agree with TRBD1. With 4 bases clipped from V and 2 bases from J, the junction kept 9 bases outside the gene matches. CDR3 length equals 15 residues. The germline gives CDR1 SGDLS, CDR2 YYNGEE. The CDR3 DNA reads TGTGCCAGCAGCCTGACCGGGACAGCCGCCTACGAGCAGTACTTC. Encoded protein: CASSLTGTAAYEQYF.

The CDR3 DNA follows: TGTGCCAGCAGTTTACAGGGGAACACCGGGGAGCTGTTTTTT. Translating it yields CASSLQGNTGELFF. This chain joins TRBV6-5 and TRBJ2-2, with D maybe TRBD1 (6 bases). Germline CDR1 reads MNHEY; CDR2 reads SVGAGI. The CDR3 is made up of 14 amino acids. V gave up 4 bases and J gave up 1 base, with 7 bases separating them.

This chain joins TRBV29-1 and TRBJ2-5; D is possibly TRBD1 (6 bases). Looked up from germline, CDR1 is SQVTM and CDR2 is ANQGSEA. This CDR3 is built from 12 residues. Trimming took 3 bases from V and 9 from J, leaving 14 bases between them. The CDR3 here is CSVDTNGQPQYF. The CDR3, as DNA: TGCAGCGTTGACACAAACGGACAGCCCCAGTACTTC.

This clone occurred once. V and J are TRBV7-9 and TRBJ2-5, with TRBD2 identical over 13 bases. The J call is uncertain, as TRBJ2-7 better fits the DNA end. The length of the CDR3 is 19 residues. Per the germline V gene, CDR1 is SEHNR and CDR2 is FQNEAQ (reference sequence). The CDR3 bases are TGTGCCAGCAGCCCCCCCGCGACTAGCGGGAGGCCCGGGGGCAACGAGCAGTACTTC. Protein product: CASSPPATSGRPGGNEQYF.

In the case of this clone: A junction boundary mismatches the germline segment, possibly from a read error. The chain links TRBV6-1 to TRBJ2-2, with 7 bases identical to TRBD2. Germline V gene sequence: CDR1 MNHNS, CDR2 SASEGT. The CDR3 loop spans 16 amino acids. The CDR3 here is CASSQARQRGTGELFF. In nucleotides, the CDR3 is TGTGCCAGCAGTCAAGCGAGGCAGCGGGGCACCGGGGAGCTGTTTTTT.

In this sample, this clone turned up once. The chain uses TRBV7-9 and TRBJ2-7; 9 nucleotides match TRBD1. The CDR3 loop spans 15 amino acids. CDR1 and CDR2 from the germline V gene are SEHNR and FQNEAQ (reference sequence). The V segment lost 5 bases and the J segment 5 bases; nucleotides outside the gene matches: 10. The CDR3 here is CASSPRTGDLNEQYF. Here the CDR3 DNA reads TGTGCCAGCAGCCCAAGGACAGGGGATCTAAACGAGCAGTACTTC.

V and J are TRBV27 and TRBJ2-7; 7 bases line up with TRBD1. Trimming removed 6 bases from V and 0 bases from J; junction bases left unmatched: 8. The germline V gene has CDR1 MNHEY and CDR2 SMNVEV (reference sequence). CDR3 length equals 15 residues. The CDR3 DNA is TGTGCCAGCAGCAACGGACAGGCCCACTCCTACGAGCAGTACTTC. Protein product: CASSNGQAHSYEQYF.

This clone was counted once. The chain is built from TRBV19 and TRBJ2-7, with TRBD2 matching 8 bases. The CDR3 totals 15 residues. V gave up 2 bases and J gave up 6 bases; unmatched junction bases: 9. CDR1 LNHDA and CDR2 SQIVND come from the germline V gene (reference sequence). The CDR3 here is CASSIKGLGVAEQYF. CDR3 nucleotide sequence: TGTGCCAGTAGTATAAAGGGACTAGGGGTGGCCGAGCAGTACTTC.

The V and J genes are TRBV4-1 and TRBJ2-6; no firm D call. The germline V gene encodes CDR1 MGHRA and CDR2 YSYEKL. This CDR3 region has 16 residues. V was cut by 2 bases and J by 3 bases, with 11 bases left in between. As DNA, the CDR3 is TGCGCCAGCAGCCAACTCTCAGCGAATGGGGCCAACGTCCTGACTTTC. It encodes CASSQLSANGANVLTF.

The CDR3 sequence: CASRAGKAYEEQYF. The CDR3 DNA follows: TGTGCCAGCAGGGCAGGGAAGGCCTACGAAGAGCAGTACTTC. The J gene is TRBJ2-7, the V gene TRBV6-1, with D perhaps matching TRBD1 (5 bases). Trimming left V 6 bases short and J 7 bases short, with 19 bases between. The CDR3 consists of 14 residues. The germline V gene encodes CDR1 MNHNS and CDR2 SASEGT.